This entry describes one T cell receptor beta chain. Its antigen is currently unknown. The data were obtained in a study of cytotoxic CD8 clonotypes in ibrutinib-treated CLL. Study-wide results and limits: Before falling back toward baseline at progression, clonality had risen at the time of ibrutinib response.

Assay: immunoSEQ multiplex PCR; the TCRdb copy retains only in-frame clones and omits some. There are over 120,000 clones in the sample; approximately 80% occur only once, and 6% to 9.5% lies in the top ten. The V gene lost 6 bases and the J gene lost 1 base, with 12 bases spanning the gap. From germline, CDR1 is SGHTA and CDR2 FQGNSA. The CDR3 spans 14 residues. Cryopreserved PBMCs provided around 2.2 micrograms of genomic DNA for the TCR beta libraries. The material sequenced was PBMCs, taken after 36 months of ibrutinib treatment. The gene calls are TRBV7-2 and TRBJ2-5; D remains unclear. The sequence derives from a human donor with chronic lymphocytic leukemia. CDR3 coding DNA: TGTGCCAGCAGGTTAACGGTTTTCCAAGAGACCCAGTACTTC. Encoded protein: CASRLTVFQETQYF.